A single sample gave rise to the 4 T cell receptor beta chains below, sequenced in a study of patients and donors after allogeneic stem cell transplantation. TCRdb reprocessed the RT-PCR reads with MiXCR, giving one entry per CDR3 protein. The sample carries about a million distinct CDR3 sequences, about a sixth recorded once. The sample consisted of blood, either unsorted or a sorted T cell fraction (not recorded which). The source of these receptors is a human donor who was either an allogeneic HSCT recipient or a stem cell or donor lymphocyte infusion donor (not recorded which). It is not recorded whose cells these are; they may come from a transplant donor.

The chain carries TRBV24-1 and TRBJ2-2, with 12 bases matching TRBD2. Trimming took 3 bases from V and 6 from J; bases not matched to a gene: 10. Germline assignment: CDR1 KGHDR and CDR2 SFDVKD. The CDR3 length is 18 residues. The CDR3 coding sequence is TGTGCCACCAGTGATCGGCTAGCGGGAGGGCTCAGGGCCGGGGAGCTGTTTTTT. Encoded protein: CATSDRLAGGLRAGELFF.

The chain's CDR3 is CSARDRAFTGELFF. In DNA form, the CDR3 reads TGCAGTGCTAGAGATCGGGCCTTCACCGGGGAGCTGTTTTTT. The rearrangement joins TRBV20-1 to TRBJ2-2; no clear D gene. The CDR3 totals 14 residues. The germline V gene encodes CDR1 DFQATT and CDR2 SNEGSKA (reference sequence). Trimming cost V 0 bases and J 4 bases, with 9 bases left between them.

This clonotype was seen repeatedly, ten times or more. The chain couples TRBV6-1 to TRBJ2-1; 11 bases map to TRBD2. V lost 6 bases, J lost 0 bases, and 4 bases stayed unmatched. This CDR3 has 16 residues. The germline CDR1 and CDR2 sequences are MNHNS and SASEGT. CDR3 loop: CASSRLAGTSYNEQFF. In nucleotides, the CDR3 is TGTGCCAGCAGCCGACTAGCGGGGACCTCCTACAATGAGCAGTTCTTC.

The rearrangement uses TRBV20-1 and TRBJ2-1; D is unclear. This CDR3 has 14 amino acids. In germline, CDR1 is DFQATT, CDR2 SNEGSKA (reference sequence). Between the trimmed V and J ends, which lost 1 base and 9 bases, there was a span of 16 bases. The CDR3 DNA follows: TGCAGTGCTAGAGGTCCTGAGAAGGTCGTTGAGCAGTTCTTC. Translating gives CSARGPEKVVEQFF.